Below are 15 T cell receptor beta chains sequenced from a single sample in a study of T-cell memory formation after mild COVID-19. TCRdb re-called the 5' RACE reads with MiXCR, one entry per CDR3 protein. The sample yields around 110,000 distinct CDR3 sequences, about 15% seen once. Specimen: PBMCs or a T cell subset sorted from them (not recorded which). Receptors originate from an adult woman who had mild COVID-19 (a few samples of this study predate the infection). Cell type and time point are not known.

This chain uses TRBV7-9 with TRBJ1-3; D may be TRBD1 (6 bases). CDR3 length equals 13 residues. V was cut by 5 bases and J by 4 bases, with 9 bases left in between. The V gene's germline CDR1 is SEHNR and CDR2 FQNEAQ (reference sequence). The CDR3 region has the DNA TGTGCCAGCAGCACAGGGTCCGGAAACACCATATATTTT. Protein: CASSTGSGNTIYF.

In this sample, this clonotype turned up a few times. V is TRBV7-6 and J is TRBJ2-3, with unresolved D. The CDR3 is made up of 15 amino acids. V was shortened by 1 base and J by 0 bases, with 8 bases between the two germline ends. Germline V lookup: CDR1 SGHVS, CDR2 FNYEAQ. The CDR3 protein is CASSLGVTSTDTQYF. The CDR3 coding sequence is TGTGCCAGCAGCTTAGGAGTTACGAGCACAGATACGCAGTATTTT.

The gene calls are TRBV4-3 and TRBJ2-7; weak D call: TRBD2 (5 bases). V was clipped by 4 bases and J by 0 bases, with 13 bases between them. Germline CDR1 LGHNA, CDR2 YSLEER. This CDR3 contains 15 residues. The CDR3, as DNA: TGCGCCAGCAGCCCTGGGCTAGGGAGCTCCTACGAGCAGTACTTC. It is translated as CASSPGLGSSYEQYF.

The chain combines TRBV12-3 or TRBV12-4 with TRBJ1-2; TRBD1 agrees at 8 bases. After removal of 4 bases from V and 6 bases from J, the junction contained 7 bases not matched to a gene. The CDR3 has 14 residues. DNA for the CDR3: TGTGCCAGCAGTTCGGGACAGGTGGTAAATGGCTACACCTTC. Amino acids: CASSSGQVVNGYTF.

This clonotype was picked up a small number of times. The chain recombines TRBV7-9 with TRBJ2-7; TRBD2 agrees at 7 bases. Germline loops: CDR1 SEHNR, CDR2 FQNEAQ (reference sequence). V lost 6 bases and J lost 2; bases outside the gene matches: 4. The CDR3 is 13 residues long. The DNA for the CDR3 is TGTGCCAGCAGGCCAGGGACTACCTACGAGCAGTACTTC. Translated: CASRPGTTYEQYF.

In DNA form, the CDR3 reads TGCGCCAGCAGCTTGGAGACAGGGGGCTTCTACGAGCAGTACTTC. Its translation: CASSLETGGFYEQYF. This chain uses TRBV5-1 with TRBJ2-7; 10 positions agree with TRBD1. Per germline, CDR1 SGHRS and CDR2 YFSETQ. With V trimmed by 0 bases and J by 3 bases, 3 bases remained unmatched. CDR3 length: 15 residues.

V is TRBV30 and J is TRBJ1-1; no clear D gene. The CDR3 totals 12 residues. V was cut by 1 base and J by 0 bases, with 3 bases left in between. Germline lookup yields CDR1 GTSNPN and CDR2 SVGIG (reference sequence). CDR3: CAWSAMNTEAFF. The CDR3 coding sequence is TGTGCCTGGAGTGCTATGAACACTGAAGCTTTCTTT.

The V and J genes are TRBV20-1 and TRBJ2-1; no reliable D call. V was trimmed by 6 bases and J by 5 bases, leaving 5 bases between them. Germline V gives CDR1 DFQATT, CDR2 SNEGSKA (reference sequence). The CDR3 covers 10 residues. CDR3 sequence reads: CSANDNEQFF. CDR3 DNA: TGCAGTGCGAACGACAATGAGCAGTTCTTC.

The chain recombines TRBV9 with TRBJ1-2; 8 bases are a match to TRBD1. Germline V gene lookup returns CDR1 SGDLS and CDR2 YYNGEE. The CDR3 runs to 14 residues. The V and J ends lost 5 bases and 1 base, in that order; junction bases with no gene match: 4. CDR3 amino acids: CASRATGGNYGYTF. The CDR3, as DNA: TGTGCCAGCAGGGCAACAGGGGGTAACTATGGCTACACCTTC.

The CDR3, as DNA: TGTGCCAGCTCTCAATTCTTGCAGGGGGAGAACAATGAGCAGTTCTTC. Its protein product is CASSQFLQGENNEQFF. V and J are TRBV18 and TRBJ2-1; 7 bases are shared with TRBD1. Trimming cost V 6 bases and J 5 bases; bases outside gene matches: 13. The germline V gene encodes CDR1 KGHSH and CDR2 LQKENI. The CDR3 sequence is 16 residues long.

The rearrangement joins TRBV12-3 or TRBV12-4 to TRBJ2-7; D is unclear. The CDR3 covers 11 residues. The germline V and J ends were trimmed by 6 bases and 3 bases, with 6 bases remaining between them. The CDR3 sequence is CASSGIYEQYF. CDR3 in DNA: TGTGCCAGCAGCGGTATCTACGAGCAGTACTTC.

The sample holds many counts of this clonotype. The chain carries TRBV5-1 and TRBJ2-4; D gene uncertain. This CDR3 region has 16 residues. Germline V CDR1 and CDR2: SGHRS, YFSETQ. V shed 4 bases and J shed 2 bases, with 16 bases lying between them. CDR3 sequence (DNA): TGCGCCAGCAGCCCTCACTCCGGAGACACCAAAAACATTCAGTACTTC. It encodes CASSPHSGDTKNIQYF.

This clonotype occurred a few times. The chain uses TRBV19 and TRBJ2-2; D call uncertain. The germline V gene has CDR1 LNHDA and CDR2 SQIVND (reference sequence). The CDR3 sequence is 15 residues long. V was clipped by 1 base and J by 0 bases, with 6 bases between them. CDR3 sequence reads: CASSIAFANTGELFF. The CDR3 coding sequence is TGTGCCAGTAGTATAGCATTCGCGAACACCGGGGAGCTGTTTTTT.

The chain combines TRBV21-1 with TRBJ1-4. TRBV21-1 corresponds to a pseudogene. The CDR3 sequence is 15 residues long. CDR3 loop: CASSGRKDGDEKLFF. CDR3 coding DNA: TGTGCCAGCAGCGGCAGGAAGGACGGAGATGAAAAACTGTTTTTT.

This clonotype came up once. The J gene is TRBJ2-2, the V gene TRBV27, with D hard to call. This CDR3 contains 14 residues. Trimming removed 5 bases at V and 1 base at J, with 8 bases between. Germline CDR1 MNHEY, CDR2 SMNVEV (reference sequence). CDR3 amino acids: CASSPRGNTGELFF. The DNA of the CDR3 is TGTGCCAGCAGTCCCCGCGGGAACACCGGGGAGCTGTTTTTT.